Listed here are 29 T cell receptor beta chains from one sample, sequenced in a study of CD8+CD57+ T cells in acquired aplastic anemia. Profiling of TCR beta VDJ combinations and CDR3 sequences used genomic DNA as template. One entry per CDR3 protein results from TCRdb running MiXCR on the reads. The sample yields 150,000 to 200,000 distinct CDR3 sequences, 55% to 65% seen once. Those patients picked for sequencing had displayed CD8+CD57+ cell expansion on flow cytometry. The sequenced material came from sorted CD4+, CD8+, or CD8+CD57+ T cells (not recorded which) from PBMCs. Every receptor here comes from a human donor with aplastic anemia.

This clonotype was observed once. The CDR3 carries no conserved terminal phenylalanine or tryptophan, so it likely arises from a read error. V gene TRBV7-2 combines with J gene TRBJ1-1; 8 bases line up with TRBD1. CDR3 length: 14 residues. V lost 5 bases and J lost 5; bases outside the gene matches: 7. Germline lookup yields CDR1 SGHTA and CDR2 FQGNSA. The CDR3 here is CASSRGQGGTEAFL. The CDR3 DNA is TGTGCCAGCAGCAGAGGACAGGGAGGGACTGAAGCTTTCCTT.

This clonotype is a singleton in its sample. The V gene is TRBV5-4, the J gene TRBJ2-7; D is unresolved. CDR1 and CDR2 from the germline V gene are SGHNT and YYREEE (reference sequence). V lost 5 bases to trimming and J lost 2 bases, with 11 bases between them. The CDR3 length is 13 residues. CDR3 DNA: TGTGCCAGCAGAATTAAGGGAACCTACGAGCAGTACTTC. It specifies CASRIKGTYEQYF.

This clonotype appeared a few times. This chain connects TRBV20-1 to TRBJ1-4; 12 bases line up with TRBD1. The junction had 3 bases not matched to a gene; V was cut back by 0 bases and J by 7 bases. The CDR3 totals 15 residues. The germline CDR1 and CDR2 sequences are DFQATT and SNEGSKA (reference sequence). Written as DNA, the CDR3 is TGCAGTGCTAGAGATAGGGACAGGGGGCGTGAAAAACTGTTTTTT. Residues: CSARDRDRGREKLFF.

The chain links TRBV19 to TRBJ1-5, with D possibly matching TRBD1 (5 bases). CDR3 length equals 13 residues. Trimming cost V 10 bases and J 7 bases, with 17 bases left between them. Germline CDR1 reads LNHDA; CDR2 reads SQIVND (reference sequence). CDR3 nucleotides: TGTGCCATCGCCTCCGGGTGGGGCCAGCCCCAGCATTTT. This gives the protein CAIASGWGQPQHF.

The chain combines TRBV4-1 with TRBJ1-5; D possibly corresponds to TRBD1 (5 bases). The CDR3 covers 17 residues. The germline V gene encodes CDR1 MGHRA and CDR2 YSYEKL. Trimming stripped 2 bases from V and 4 bases from J, with 18 bases between. The CDR3 protein is CASSQSWGGGSNQPQHF. For the CDR3, the DNA is TGCGCCAGCAGCCAATCCTGGGGGGGGGGATCGAATCAGCCCCAGCATTTT.

The genes are TRBV7-2 and TRBJ1-3; TRBD1 is a possible D gene (5 bases). The germline V gene has CDR1 SGHTA and CDR2 FQGNSA. The V end lost 0 bases, the J end lost 0 bases, and 12 bases lay between the germline ends. The CDR3 spans 17 residues. CDR3 DNA: TGTGCCAGCAGCTTAGCTGAAGGGGCAAACTCTGGAAACACCATATATTTT. Protein: CASSLAEGANSGNTIYF.

There are many counts of this clonotype. The chain has TRBV10-3 and TRBJ2-7; D call uncertain. The germline V and J ends were trimmed by 0 bases and 3 bases, with 12 bases remaining between them. The germline gives CDR1 ENHRY, CDR2 SYGVKD. The CDR3 loop spans 15 amino acids. CDR3 DNA sequence: TGTGCCATCAGTGAGTCCCCGAGCAGGAACTACGAGCAGTACTTC. Residues: CAISESPSRNYEQYF.

This clonotype was counted at least ten times. V and J are TRBV19 and TRBJ1-3; weak D call: TRBD1 (6 bases). CDR1 is LNHDA and CDR2 is SQIVND in the germline V gene (reference sequence). This CDR3 has 13 amino acids. The ends were cut back, 5 bases at V and 3 bases at J, with 8 bases in the middle. CDR3 nucleotide sequence: TGTGCCAGTAGTTTCAGGGGTGGAAACACCATATATTTT. Its translation: CASSFRGGNTIYF. The whole variable domain, filled in from reference TRBV19 and TRBJ1-3, reads DGGITQSPKYLFRKEGQNVTLSCEQNLNHDAMYWYRQDPGQGLRLIYYSQIVNDFQKGDIAEGYSVSREKKESFPLTVTSAQKNPTAFYLCASSFRGGNTIYFGEGSWLTVV.

The chain carries TRBV7-9 and TRBJ1-1; maybe TRBD1 (5 bases). The germline V and J ends were trimmed by 3 bases and 7 bases, with 9 bases remaining between them. Germline V lookup: CDR1 SEHNR, CDR2 FQNEAQ (reference sequence). CDR3 length: 12 residues. CDR3 in DNA: TGTGCCAGCAGCTTTCGGGGGGGTGAAGCTTTCTTT. It yields the protein CASSFRGGEAFF.

The chain links TRBV12-3 or TRBV12-4 to TRBJ1-2, with TRBD1 as a possible D gene (5 bases). This CDR3 contains 13 residues. V was shortened by 6 bases and J by 2 bases, with 10 bases between the two germline ends. The CDR3, as DNA: TGTGCCAGCAGCCACGACAGAAACTATGGCTACACCTTC. Translating gives CASSHDRNYGYTF.

This clonotype was found a few times. V usage is TRBV2 and J usage is TRBJ2-1; D unresolved. The CDR3 consists of 12 residues. The germline CDR1 and CDR2 sequences are SNHLY and FYNNEI. Deletions cut 3 bases from V and 10 bases from J, with 10 bases between. CDR3 amino acids: CASSDPWGEQFF. In nucleotides, the CDR3 is TGTGCCAGCAGTGACCCGTGGGGAGAGCAGTTCTTC.

Details on this clonotype: One base away lies a much larger clone, so this may be a sequencing read error. It is unclear where the CDR3 begins or ends on the DNA, so no DNA is shown, and the CDR3 is as TCRdb lists it. The chain carries TRBV11-2 and TRBJ1-2; TRBD1, as called in the table, went unchecked against the DNA. The CDR3 totals 13 residues, both ends included. In germline, CDR1 is SGHAT, CDR2 FQNNGV. CDR3 sequence: CAWGRETNYGCTF.

The chain has TRBV7-3 and TRBJ1-2; a possible D gene is TRBD1 (5 bases). V was cut by 5 bases and J by 4 bases, with 17 bases left in between. This CDR3 is 15 amino acids long. Germline CDR1 is SGHTA and CDR2 is FQGTGA. CDR3: CASSPLGAAGYGYTF. In nucleotides, the CDR3 is TGTGCCAGCAGCCCGCTCGGGGCGGCTGGCTATGGCTACACCTTC.

This clonotype was counted only a few times. The chain is built from TRBV7-9 and TRBJ2-7; D not resolved. CDR3 size: 12 residues. From germline, CDR1 is SEHNR and CDR2 FQNEAQ (reference sequence). Trimming left V 3 bases short and J 6 bases short, with 9 bases between. The CDR3 reads CASSFVGREQYF. The CDR3 DNA is TGTGCCAGCAGCTTTGTGGGTCGCGAGCAGTACTTC.

This chain links TRBV7-3 with TRBJ2-1; D is possibly TRBD2 (5 bases). Trimming left V 5 bases short and J 7 bases short, with 12 bases between. Germline values: CDR1 SGHTA, CDR2 FQGTGA. The CDR3 spans 13 residues. In DNA, the CDR3 is TGTGCCAGCAGCATCGGAGGATCTAATGAGCAGTTCTTC. It translates to CASSIGGSNEQFF.

This clonotype came up once. J is TRBJ1-2 and V is TRBV19; 8 bases fit TRBD1. The CDR3 has 15 residues. V lost 4 bases, J lost 4 bases, and 8 bases stayed unmatched. CDR1 is LNHDA and CDR2 is SQIVND in the germline V gene (reference sequence). CDR3 residues: CASSKGGTGLYGYTF. The DNA of the CDR3 is TGTGCCAGTAGTAAGGGAGGGACAGGACTCTATGGCTACACCTTC.

This clonotype has ten or more counts. This sequence joins TRBV6-2 or TRBV6-3 and TRBJ1-2; possibly TRBD1 for D (5 bases). The germline V gene encodes CDR1 MNHEY and CDR2 SVGEGT. Trimming cost V 5 bases and J 2 bases, with 15 bases left between them. The CDR3 has 15 amino acids. CDR3 in DNA: TGTGCCAGCAGTCCAAGACAGTTCATCAACTATGGCTACACCTTC. Its translation is CASSPRQFINYGYTF.

The chain has TRBV2 and TRBJ1-6; D perhaps matches TRBD1 (6 bases). V was clipped by 5 bases and J by 7 bases, with 12 bases between them. Germline V gene lookup returns CDR1 SNHLY and CDR2 FYNNEI. The CDR3 has 14 residues. This chain's CDR3 is CASSLGDTNSPLHF. The CDR3 DNA reads as TGTGCCAGCAGTTTAGGGGACACGAATTCACCCCTCCACTTT. Based on the CDR3 plus reference TRBV2 and TRBJ1-6, the full variable domain is EPEVTQTPSHQVTQMGQEVILRCVPISNHLYFYWYRQILGQKVEFLVSFYNNEISEKSEIFDDQFSVERPDGSNFTLKIRSTKLEDSAMYFCASSLGDTNSPLHFGNGTRLTVT.

V and J are TRBV14 and TRBJ1-2; D may be TRBD1 (5 bases). V lost 0 bases and J lost 10, with 12 bases in between. The germline gives CDR1 SGHDN, CDR2 FVKESK. The CDR3 consists of 13 residues. The CDR3 nucleotides are TGTGCCAGCAGCCAAGATCAGGGAAGCGACTACACCTTC. Amino acids: CASSQDQGSDYTF.

There are many counts of this clonotype. This chain links TRBV7-6 with TRBJ1-6; tentatively, D is TRBD1 (5 bases). Trimming shortened V by 9 bases and J by 6 bases, and 33 bases separated the two germline ends. CDR3 length: 20 residues. Germline-derived CDR1 and CDR2 are SGHVS and FNYEAQ. The CDR3 nucleotides read TGTGCCAGTGGGGATAGAGACTGGTTCCCCCGCGACAGCGCTAATTCACCCCTCCACTTT. Protein sequence: CASGDRDWFPRDSANSPLHF.

The sample holds many counts of this clonotype. The J gene is TRBJ1-1, the V gene TRBV4-1; D is unclear. The CDR3 extends over 14 amino acids. Germline V gives CDR1 MGHRA, CDR2 YSYEKL. Trimming took 1 base from V and 5 from J, leaving 11 bases between them. The CDR3 nucleotides read TGCGCCAGCAGCCAAGTCCTCGGGCATACTGAAGCTTTCTTT. Translating gives CASSQVLGHTEAFF.

The sample holds one count of this clonotype. The chain uses TRBV19 and TRBJ2-7; D not certain. This CDR3 has 15 amino acids. From germline, CDR1 is LNHDA and CDR2 SQIVND (reference sequence). V was cut by 0 bases and J by 2 bases, with 11 bases left in between. CDR3 nucleotides: TGTGCCAGTAGTATAGATGTTATGAGGACCTACGAGCAGTACTTC. This gives the protein CASSIDVMRTYEQYF.

This clonotype was recorded only once. The chain employs TRBV6-1 and TRBJ1-1, with TRBD1 identical over 11 bases. The CDR3 spans 15 residues. Germline trimming cut 3 bases from V and 4 bases from J; bases unmatched to any gene: 4. Germline CDR1 and CDR2: MNHNS and SASEGT. The DNA of the CDR3 is TGTGCCAGCAGTGAGGGACAGGGGGTTGTCACTGAAGCTTTCTTT. Residues: CASSEGQGVVTEAFF.

The J gene is TRBJ2-7, the V gene TRBV29-1, with TRBD2 identical over 10 bases. V lost 5 bases to trimming and J lost 2 bases; unmatched junction nucleotides: 6. The germline gives CDR1 SQVTM, CDR2 ANQGSEA. CDR3 length equals 14 residues. This CDR3 reads CSVMGLAQTYEQYF. CDR3 coding DNA: TGCAGCGTTATGGGACTAGCGCAAACCTACGAGCAGTACTTC.

This clonotype was found a few times. J is TRBJ2-7 and V is TRBV7-6; the D is unclear. This CDR3 contains 13 residues. Germline CDR1 and CDR2: SGHVS and FNYEAQ. The V gene lost 2 bases and the J gene lost 7 bases, with 12 bases spanning the gap. The CDR3 DNA follows: TGTGCCAGCAGCTTAACAGTGGTAAAGGAGCAGTACTTC. It encodes CASSLTVVKEQYF.

The chain combines TRBV5-1 with TRBJ2-3; D is unresolved. Germline V lookup: CDR1 SGHRS, CDR2 YFSETQ. V was cut by 0 bases and J by 0 bases, with 5 bases left in between. There are 14 residues in the CDR3. The CDR3 bases are TGCGCCAGCAGCTTGGCTCGCAGCACAGATACGCAGTATTTT. Translating gives CASSLARSTDTQYF.

This chain links TRBV7-6 with TRBJ2-5; 10 positions match TRBD2. The junction had 6 bases not matched to a gene; V was cut back by 4 bases and J by 1 base. Germline V gene sequence: CDR1 SGHVS, CDR2 FNYEAQ. There are 16 residues in the CDR3. The CDR3 spells CASSYQAGGPQETQYF. In DNA form, the CDR3 reads TGTGCCAGCAGCTACCAAGCGGGGGGGCCCCAAGAGACCCAGTACTTC.

The chain's CDR3 is CASTPRDRNIYEQYF. The CDR3 nucleotides are TGTGCCAGCACCCCACGGGACAGGAACATATACGAGCAGTACTTC. This chain joins TRBV5-5 and TRBJ2-7; 8 positions match TRBD1. V trimming: 6 bases; J trimming: 4 bases; junction bases outside the gene matches: 12. Per germline, CDR1 SGHKS and CDR2 YYEKEE (reference sequence). The CDR3 has 15 amino acids.

The chain is built from TRBV7-9 and TRBJ1-6, with D unresolved. Trimming took 6 bases from V and 9 from J, leaving 21 bases between them. CDR3 length: 16 residues. The V gene's germline CDR1 is SEHNR and CDR2 FQNEAQ (reference sequence). CDR3 nucleotides: TGTGCCAGCAGTTCGGAGGGTGGACGCCCCGGTTCACCCCTCCACTTT. Translated: CASSSEGGRPGSPLHF.